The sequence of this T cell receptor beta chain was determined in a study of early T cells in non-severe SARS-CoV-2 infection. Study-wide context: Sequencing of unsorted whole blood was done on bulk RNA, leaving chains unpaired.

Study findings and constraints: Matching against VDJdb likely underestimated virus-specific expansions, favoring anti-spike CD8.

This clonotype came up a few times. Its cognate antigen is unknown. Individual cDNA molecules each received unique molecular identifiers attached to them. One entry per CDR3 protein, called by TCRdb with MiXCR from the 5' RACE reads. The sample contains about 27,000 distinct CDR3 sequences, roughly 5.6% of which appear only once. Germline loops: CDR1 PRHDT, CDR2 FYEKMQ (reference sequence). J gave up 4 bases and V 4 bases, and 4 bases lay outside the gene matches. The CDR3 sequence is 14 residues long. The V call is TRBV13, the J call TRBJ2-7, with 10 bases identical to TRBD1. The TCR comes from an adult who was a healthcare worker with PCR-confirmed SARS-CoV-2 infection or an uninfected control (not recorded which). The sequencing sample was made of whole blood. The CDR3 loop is CASSSTGGIYEQYF. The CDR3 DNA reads TGTGCCAGCAGCTCGACAGGGGGCATATACGAGCAGTACTTC.